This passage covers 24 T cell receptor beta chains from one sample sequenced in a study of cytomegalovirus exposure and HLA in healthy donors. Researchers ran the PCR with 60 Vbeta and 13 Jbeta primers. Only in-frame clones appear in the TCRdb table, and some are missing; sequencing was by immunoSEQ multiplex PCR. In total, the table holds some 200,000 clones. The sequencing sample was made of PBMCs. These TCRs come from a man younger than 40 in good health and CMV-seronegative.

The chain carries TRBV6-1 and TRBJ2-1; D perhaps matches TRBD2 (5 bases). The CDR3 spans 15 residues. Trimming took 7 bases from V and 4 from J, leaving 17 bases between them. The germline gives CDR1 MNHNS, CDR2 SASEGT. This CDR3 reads CASIRVSTGYNEQFF. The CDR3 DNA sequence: TGTGCCAGCATACGGGTTTCAACGGGGTACAATGAGCAGTTCTTC.

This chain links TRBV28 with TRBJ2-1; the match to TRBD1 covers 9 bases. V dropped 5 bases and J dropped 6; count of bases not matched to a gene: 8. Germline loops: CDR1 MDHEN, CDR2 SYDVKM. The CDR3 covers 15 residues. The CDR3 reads CASSLWTGAPNEQFF. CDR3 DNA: TGTGCCAGCAGTCTCTGGACAGGGGCCCCCAATGAGCAGTTCTTC.

The CDR3 region is CASSYSGQPYNEQFF. In nucleotides, the CDR3 is TGTGCCAGCAGTTACTCGGGGCAGCCCTACAATGAGCAGTTCTTC. The V call is TRBV6-5, the J call TRBJ2-1; TRBD1 is a possible D gene (5 bases). Per the germline V gene, CDR1 is MNHEY and CDR2 is SVGAGI. Trimming took off 0 bases at V and 2 bases at J, with 8 bases between the two ends. The CDR3 covers 15 residues.

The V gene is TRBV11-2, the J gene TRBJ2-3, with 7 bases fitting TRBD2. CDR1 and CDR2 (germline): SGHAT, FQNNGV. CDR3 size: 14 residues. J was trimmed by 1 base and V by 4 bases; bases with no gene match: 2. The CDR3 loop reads CASSSGGGTDTQYF. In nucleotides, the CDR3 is TGTGCCAGCAGCTCGGGGGGAGGCACAGATACGCAGTATTTT.

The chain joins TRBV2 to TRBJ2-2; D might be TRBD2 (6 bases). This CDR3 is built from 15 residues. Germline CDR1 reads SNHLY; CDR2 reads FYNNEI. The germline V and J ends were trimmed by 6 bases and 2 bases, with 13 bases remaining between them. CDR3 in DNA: TGTGCCAGCAGAGCGGGTGGGGTAAACACCGGGGAGCTGTTTTTT. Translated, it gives CASRAGGVNTGELFF.

The chain's CDR3 is CASRRTSGSDEQFF. DNA of the CDR3: TGTGCCAGTAGAAGAACTAGCGGGAGTGATGAGCAGTTCTTC. This chain links TRBV19 with TRBJ2-1; TRBD2 matches at 11 bases. The length of the CDR3 is 14 residues. Losses at the gene ends were 6 bases for V and 8 bases for J; bases not matched to a gene: 6. Looked up from germline, CDR1 is LNHDA and CDR2 is SQIVND (reference sequence).

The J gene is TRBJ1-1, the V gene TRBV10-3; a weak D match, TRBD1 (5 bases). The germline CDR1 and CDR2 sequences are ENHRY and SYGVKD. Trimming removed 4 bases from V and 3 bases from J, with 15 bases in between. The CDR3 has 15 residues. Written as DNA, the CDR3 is TGTGCCATCAGTGGCCGAGGGACTTCCGACACTGAAGCTTTCTTT. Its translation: CAISGRGTSDTEAFF.

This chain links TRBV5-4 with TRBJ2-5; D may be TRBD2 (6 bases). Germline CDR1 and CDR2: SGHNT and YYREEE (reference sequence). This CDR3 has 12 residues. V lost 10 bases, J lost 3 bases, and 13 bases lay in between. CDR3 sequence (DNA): TGTGCCCTACGGAGGGGAGAAGAGACCCAGTACTTC. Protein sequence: CALRRGEETQYF.

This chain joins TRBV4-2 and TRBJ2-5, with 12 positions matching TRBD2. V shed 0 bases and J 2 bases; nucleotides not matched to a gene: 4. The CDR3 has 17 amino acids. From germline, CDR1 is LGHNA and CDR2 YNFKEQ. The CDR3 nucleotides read TGTGCCAGCAGCCAAGAGGGCACTAGCGGGGGGCAAGAGACCCAGTACTTC. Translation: CASSQEGTSGGQETQYF.

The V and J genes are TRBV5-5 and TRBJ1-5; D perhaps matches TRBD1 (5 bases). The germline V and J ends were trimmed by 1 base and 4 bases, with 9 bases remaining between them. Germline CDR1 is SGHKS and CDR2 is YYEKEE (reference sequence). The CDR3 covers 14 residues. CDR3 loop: CASSLPAGNQPQHF. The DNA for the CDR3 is TGTGCCAGCAGCTTGCCGGCAGGGAATCAGCCCCAGCATTTT.

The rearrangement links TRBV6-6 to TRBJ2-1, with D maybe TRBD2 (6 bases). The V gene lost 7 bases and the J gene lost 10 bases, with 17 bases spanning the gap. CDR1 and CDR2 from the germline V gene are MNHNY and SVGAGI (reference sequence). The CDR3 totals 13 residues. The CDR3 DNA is TGTGCCAGCACCCTTGGGGAGGTGTTGGAGCAGTTCTTC. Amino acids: CASTLGEVLEQFF.

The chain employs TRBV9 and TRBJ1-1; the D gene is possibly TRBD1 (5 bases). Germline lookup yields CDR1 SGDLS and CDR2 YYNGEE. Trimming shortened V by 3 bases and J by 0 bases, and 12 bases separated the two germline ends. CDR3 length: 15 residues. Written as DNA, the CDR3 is TGTGCCAGCAGCGGTACAGGATATATGAACACTGAAGCTTTCTTT. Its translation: CASSGTGYMNTEAFF.

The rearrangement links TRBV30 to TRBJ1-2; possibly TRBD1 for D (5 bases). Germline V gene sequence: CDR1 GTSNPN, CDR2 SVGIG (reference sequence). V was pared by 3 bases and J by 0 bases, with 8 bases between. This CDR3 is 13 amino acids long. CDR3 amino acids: CAWRGLPNYGYTF. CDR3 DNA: TGTGCCTGGAGGGGACTACCTAACTATGGCTACACCTTC. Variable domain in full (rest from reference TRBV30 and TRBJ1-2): SQTIHQWPATLVQPVGSPLSLECTVEGTSNPNLYWYRQAAGRGLQLLFYSVGIGQISSEVPQNLSASRPQDRQFILSSKKLLLSDSGFYLCAWRGLPNYGYTFGSGTRLTVV.

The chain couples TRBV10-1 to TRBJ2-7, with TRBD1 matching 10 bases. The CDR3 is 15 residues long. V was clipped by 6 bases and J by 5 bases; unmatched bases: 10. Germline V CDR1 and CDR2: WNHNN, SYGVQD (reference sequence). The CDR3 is CASSLSGTGAHEQYF. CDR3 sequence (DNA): TGCGCCAGCAGCTTATCCGGGACAGGGGCCCACGAGCAGTACTTC.

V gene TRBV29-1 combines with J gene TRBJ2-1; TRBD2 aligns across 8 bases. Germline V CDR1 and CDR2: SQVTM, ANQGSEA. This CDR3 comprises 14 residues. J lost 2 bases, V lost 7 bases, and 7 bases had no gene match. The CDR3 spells CSARPGGPYNEQFF. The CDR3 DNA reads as TGCAGCGCGCGACCGGGGGGGCCCTACAATGAGCAGTTCTTC.

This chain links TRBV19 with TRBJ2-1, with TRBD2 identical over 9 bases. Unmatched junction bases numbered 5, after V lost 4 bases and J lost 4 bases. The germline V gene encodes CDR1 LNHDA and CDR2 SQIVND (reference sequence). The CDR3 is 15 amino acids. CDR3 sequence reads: CASSTRTSAYNEQFF. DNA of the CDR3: TGTGCCAGTAGTACCCGGACTAGCGCTTACAATGAGCAGTTCTTC. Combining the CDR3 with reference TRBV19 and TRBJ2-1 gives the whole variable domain DGGITQSPKYLFRKEGQNVTLSCEQNLNHDAMYWYRQDPGQGLRLIYYSQIVNDFQKGDIAEGYSVSREKKESFPLTVTSAQKNPTAFYLCASSTRTSAYNEQFFGPGTRLTVL.

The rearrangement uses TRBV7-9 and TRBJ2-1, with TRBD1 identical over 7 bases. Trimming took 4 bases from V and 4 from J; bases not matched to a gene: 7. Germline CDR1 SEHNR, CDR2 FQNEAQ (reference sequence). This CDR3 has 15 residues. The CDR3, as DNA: TGTGCCAGCAGCTCCGGCACGGGACAGTACAATGAGCAGTTCTTC. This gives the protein CASSSGTGQYNEQFF.

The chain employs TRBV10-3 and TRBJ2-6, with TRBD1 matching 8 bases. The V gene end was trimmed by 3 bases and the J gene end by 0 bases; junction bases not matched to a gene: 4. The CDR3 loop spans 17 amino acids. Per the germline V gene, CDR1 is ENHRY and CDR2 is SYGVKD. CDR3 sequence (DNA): TGTGCCATCAGTGACGCAGGGGGCATCTCTGGGGCCAACGTCCTGACTTTC. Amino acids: CAISDAGGISGANVLTF.

The CDR3 here is CASSQPSGTAISGNTIYF. CDR3 sequence (DNA): TGTGCCAGCAGCCAACCCTCCGGGACAGCGATCTCTGGAAACACCATATATTTT. This chain joins TRBV4-2 and TRBJ1-3; TRBD1 matches at 7 bases. CDR3 length: 18 residues. V shed 2 bases and J 0 bases; nucleotides not matched to a gene: 10. Germline loops: CDR1 LGHNA, CDR2 YNFKEQ.

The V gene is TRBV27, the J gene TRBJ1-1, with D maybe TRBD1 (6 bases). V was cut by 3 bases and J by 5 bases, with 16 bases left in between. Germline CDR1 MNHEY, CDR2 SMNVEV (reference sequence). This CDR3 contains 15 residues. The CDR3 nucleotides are TGTGCCAGCAGTTTCGGGGGGCCCCACAATACTGAAGCTTTCTTT. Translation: CASSFGGPHNTEAFF.

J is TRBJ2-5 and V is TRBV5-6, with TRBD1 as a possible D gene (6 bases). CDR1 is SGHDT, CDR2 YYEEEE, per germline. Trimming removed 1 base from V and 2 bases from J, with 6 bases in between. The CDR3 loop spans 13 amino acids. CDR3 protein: CASSLRGQETQYF. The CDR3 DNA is TGTGCCAGCAGCTTGAGGGGGCAAGAGACCCAGTACTTC.

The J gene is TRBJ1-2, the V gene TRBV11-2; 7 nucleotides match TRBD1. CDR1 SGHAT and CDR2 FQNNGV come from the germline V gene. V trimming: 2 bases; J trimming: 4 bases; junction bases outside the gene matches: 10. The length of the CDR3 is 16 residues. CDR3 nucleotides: TGTGCCAGCAGCTTAAATGCCGGGACAGAGATCTATGGCTACACCTTC. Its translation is CASSLNAGTEIYGYTF.

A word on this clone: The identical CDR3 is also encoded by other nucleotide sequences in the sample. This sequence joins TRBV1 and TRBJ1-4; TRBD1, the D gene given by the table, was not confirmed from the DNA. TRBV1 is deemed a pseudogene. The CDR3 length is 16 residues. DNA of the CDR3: TGCACCAGCAGCCAAGTTAAAGGACAGGCTAATGAAAAACTGTTTTTT. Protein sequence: CTSSQVKGQANEKLFF.

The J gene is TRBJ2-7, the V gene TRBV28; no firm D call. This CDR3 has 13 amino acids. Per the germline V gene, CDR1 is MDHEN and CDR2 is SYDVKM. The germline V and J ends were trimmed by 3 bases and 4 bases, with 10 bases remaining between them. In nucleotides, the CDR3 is TGTGCCAGCAGTTTCCGCGGATCGTACGAGCAGTACTTC. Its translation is CASSFRGSYEQYF.